These 18 T cell receptor beta chains originate from one sample sequenced in a study of T cell repertoires in cytomegalovirus infection. TCRdb ran MiXCR on the reads and lists one entry per CDR3 protein. The sample carries around 280,000 distinct CDR3 sequences, roughly 13% recorded once. Material: PBMCs. All receptors come from a human donor in good health (CMV status not recorded). Some clones in this sample may be carry-over from other donors' samples.

The J gene is TRBJ2-7, the V gene TRBV7-3; a possible D gene is TRBD2 (5 bases). CDR1 SGHTA and CDR2 FQGTGA come from the germline V gene. This CDR3 has 15 amino acids. Trimming took 0 bases from V and 2 from J, leaving 11 bases between them. CDR3 protein: CASSLTRGFAYEQYF. CDR3 bases: TGTGCCAGCAGCTTAACTCGGGGTTTTGCCTACGAGCAGTACTTC.

This clonotype turned up a few times. The V gene is TRBV12-3 or TRBV12-4, the J gene TRBJ2-5, with 7 bases identical to TRBD2. The CDR3 is made up of 14 amino acids. The V and J ends lost 4 bases and 5 bases, in that order; junction bases with no gene match: 7. CDR3 nucleotides: TGTGCCAGCAGTTACGGGAGGACGGGGGAGACCCAGTACTTC. Protein sequence: CASSYGRTGETQYF.

This clonotype came up a few times. The rearrangement links TRBV4-2 to TRBJ2-7; D call uncertain. Germline CDR1 LGHNA, CDR2 YNFKEQ. Trimming stripped 0 bases from V and 6 bases from J, with 9 bases between. This CDR3 region has 13 residues. The CDR3 loop is CASSQDPGSEQYF. CDR3 DNA: TGTGCCAGCAGCCAAGACCCCGGCTCCGAGCAGTACTTC.

This clonotype was recorded at least ten times. The chain links TRBV7-9 to TRBJ2-1; D unclear. Germline lookup yields CDR1 SEHNR and CDR2 FQNEAQ (reference sequence). The CDR3 loop spans 12 amino acids. Trimming removed 5 bases at V and 7 bases at J, with 9 bases between. CDR3 coding DNA: TGTGCCAGCAGCCTCCGGATGAATGAGCAGTTCTTC. Translated: CASSLRMNEQFF.

The sample holds a few counts of this clonotype. The gene calls are TRBV20-1 and TRBJ1-2; D perhaps matches TRBD1 (5 bases). The CDR3 runs 13 residues. V lost 5 bases, J lost 3 bases, and 13 bases lay in between. The V gene's germline CDR1 is DFQATT and CDR2 SNEGSKA (reference sequence). The CDR3 DNA reads as TGCAGTGCTCTGACAGAAGACGACTATGGCTACACCTTC. Translated: CSALTEDDYGYTF.

This clonotype was seen more than once but under ten times. The chain couples TRBV6-6 to TRBJ2-3, with a tentative D call TRBD2 (5 bases). The ends were cut back, 4 bases at V and 4 bases at J, with 21 bases in the middle. Germline V gene sequence: CDR1 MNHNY, CDR2 SVGAGI (reference sequence). The CDR3 has 17 amino acids. The CDR3 reads CASSSPPGLRRADTQYF. The CDR3, as DNA: TGTGCCAGCAGTTCCCCTCCCGGACTCCGAAGGGCAGATACGCAGTATTTT.

This clonotype was seen repeatedly, ten times or more. The chain is built from TRBV15 and TRBJ2-7, with 8 bases lining up with TRBD1. Germline trimming cut 2 bases from V and 2 bases from J; bases unmatched to any gene: 5. Germline values: CDR1 LNHNV, CDR2 YYDKDF (reference sequence). The CDR3 is 15 amino acids. Here the CDR3 reads CATSRNRGVAYEQYF. The CDR3 coding sequence is TGTGCCACCAGCAGAAACAGGGGGGTCGCCTACGAGCAGTACTTC. Filled out from reference TRBV15 and TRBJ2-7, the complete variable domain reads DAMVIQNPRYQVTQFGKPVTLSCSQTLNHNVMYWYQQKSSQAPKLLFHYYDKDFNNEADTPDNFQSRRPNTSFCFLDIRSPGLGDTAMYLCATSRNRGVAYEQYFGPGTRLTVT.

The sample holds a few counts of this clonotype. The chain carries TRBV6-8 and TRBJ1-2, with 9 bases identical to TRBD1. The CDR3 totals 18 residues. Unmatched junction bases numbered 18, after V lost 7 bases and J lost 3 bases. Germline CDR1 MNHGY, CDR2 SAAAGT. CDR3 protein: CASNKGWTTGGSHYGYTF. CDR3 sequence (DNA): TGTGCCAGCAATAAGGGATGGACAACAGGGGGCTCTCACTATGGCTACACCTTC.

This clonotype occurred a few times. The chain recombines TRBV7-4 with TRBJ1-2, with TRBD1 matching over 10 bases. This CDR3 has 15 amino acids. Trimming took 2 bases from V and 5 from J; bases not matched to a gene: 5. CDR1 is SGHVT and CDR2 is SQSDAQ in the germline V gene. CDR3 in amino acids: CASSLSTGGAYGYTF. In DNA form, the CDR3 reads TGTGCCAGCAGCTTATCGACAGGGGGCGCTTATGGCTACACCTTC. Supplemented by reference TRBV7-4 and TRBJ1-2, the full variable domain reads GAGVSQSPRYKVAKRGRDVALRCDSISGHVTLYWYRQTLGQGSEVLTYSQSDAQRDKSGRPSGRFSAERPERSVSTLKIQRTEQGDSAVYLCASSLSTGGAYGYTFGSGTRLTVV.

The J gene is TRBJ1-2, the V gene TRBV10-3; TRBD1 is a possible D gene (5 bases). This CDR3 is 13 amino acids long. The V end lost 6 bases, the J end lost 3 bases, and 11 bases lay between the germline ends. Per the germline V gene, CDR1 is ENHRY and CDR2 is SYGVKD. CDR3 DNA sequence: TGTGCCATCAGCTCAGGGAGCGACTATGGCTACACCTTC. Its protein product is CAISSGSDYGYTF.

This clonotype was counted a few times. The gene calls are TRBV28 and TRBJ2-1; maybe TRBD1 (5 bases). Germline V gene lookup returns CDR1 MDHEN and CDR2 SYDVKM. Trimming took off 5 bases at V and 2 bases at J, with 19 bases between the two ends. This CDR3 has 17 amino acids. The DNA of the CDR3 is TGTGCCAGCAGTACCCCATCAGGGATTAGTACCTACAATGAGCAGTTCTTC. Encoded protein: CASSTPSGISTYNEQFF.

The table lists this clonotype with a few counts. This chain uses TRBV4-3 with TRBJ2-1; TRBD2 matches 9 bases. The CDR3 runs to 18 residues. CDR1 and CDR2 from the germline V gene are LGHNA and YSLEER. J lost 0 bases, V lost 1 base, and 7 bases had no gene match. CDR3 loop: CASSQVVSGSRSYNEQFF. CDR3 DNA: TGCGCCAGCAGCCAAGTCGTTAGCGGGAGTCGCTCCTACAATGAGCAGTTCTTC.

CDR3 DNA sequence: TGTGCCAGCAGTTTAGTCCAGGGTCTCCGCTCCTACGAGCAGTACTTC. It codes for CASSLVQGLRSYEQYF. The rearrangement joins TRBV6-6 to TRBJ2-7; perhaps TRBD1 as D (5 bases). Trimming shortened V by 4 bases and J by 0 bases, and 16 bases separated the two germline ends. The CDR3 sequence is 16 residues long. CDR1 and CDR2 from the germline V gene are MNHNY and SVGAGI (reference sequence).

This clonotype was counted a few times. The chain links TRBV20-1 to TRBJ2-7; TRBD1 matches 9 bases. The CDR3 loop spans 16 amino acids. The V gene's germline CDR1 is DFQATT and CDR2 SNEGSKA (reference sequence). The V and J ends lost 2 bases and 2 bases, in that order; junction bases with no gene match: 10. As DNA, the CDR3 is TGCAGTGCTAGATCTATCAGGGACAGGGCCGCCTACGAGCAGTACTTC. Its protein is CSARSIRDRAAYEQYF.

This chain links TRBV29-1 with TRBJ2-2, with 12 bases lining up with TRBD2. Germline V gene sequence: CDR1 SQVTM, CDR2 ANQGSEA. V trimming: 5 bases; J trimming: 3 bases; junction bases outside the gene matches: 1. The CDR3 has 14 amino acids. The CDR3 region has the DNA TGCAGCGTTACTAGCGGGAGGTACACCGGGGAGCTGTTTTTT. The encoded protein is CSVTSGRYTGELFF.

This clonotype came up many times. V gene TRBV19 combines with J gene TRBJ1-1, with no clear D. Germline loops: CDR1 LNHDA, CDR2 SQIVND (reference sequence). The CDR3 totals 14 residues. The germline V and J ends were trimmed by 3 bases and 0 bases, with 8 bases remaining between them. In DNA, the CDR3 is TGTGCCAGTAGTATTTCTCAGATGAACACTGAAGCTTTCTTT. It encodes CASSISQMNTEAFF.

This clonotype was recorded at least ten times. The gene calls are TRBV7-6 and TRBJ2-1, with 7 nucleotides matching TRBD2. From germline, CDR1 is SGHVS and CDR2 FNYEAQ. Trimming removed 5 bases from V and 0 bases from J; junction bases left unmatched: 10. This CDR3 spans 17 amino acids. The CDR3: CASSVRFGGGSYNEQFF. Written as DNA, the CDR3 is TGTGCCAGCAGCGTACGGTTCGGCGGGGGCTCCTACAATGAGCAGTTCTTC.

This clonotype was seen repeatedly, ten times or more. The chain carries TRBV11-2 and TRBJ1-1; D gene unclear. Between the trimmed V and J ends, which lost 5 bases and 5 bases, there was a span of 18 bases. There are 15 residues in the CDR3. Germline-derived CDR1 and CDR2 are SGHAT and FQNNGV. CDR3 DNA sequence: TGTGCCAGCAGCGCCTCTTGGGTGCGGGCGACTGAAGCTTTCTTT. It codes for CASSASWVRATEAFF.